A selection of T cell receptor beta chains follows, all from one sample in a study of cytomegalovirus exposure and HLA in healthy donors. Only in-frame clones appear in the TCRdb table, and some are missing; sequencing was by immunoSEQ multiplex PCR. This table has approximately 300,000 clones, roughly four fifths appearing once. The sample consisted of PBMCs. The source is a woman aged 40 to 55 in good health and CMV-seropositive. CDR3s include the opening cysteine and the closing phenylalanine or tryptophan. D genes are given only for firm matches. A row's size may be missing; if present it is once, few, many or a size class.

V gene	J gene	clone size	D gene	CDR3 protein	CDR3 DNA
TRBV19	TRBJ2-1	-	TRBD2	CASSVPGLAGGLRNEQFF	TGTGCCAGTAGCGTACCGGGACTAGCGGGAGGGCTGAGGAATGAGCAGTTCTTC
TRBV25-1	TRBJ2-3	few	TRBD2	CASSQREGSTDTQYF	TGTGCCAGCAGTCAGCGGGAGGGTAGCACAGATACGCAGTATTTT
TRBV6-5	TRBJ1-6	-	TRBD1	CASSPGTVDSPLHF	TGTGCCAGCAGTCCCGGGACAGTAGACTCACCCCTCCACTTT
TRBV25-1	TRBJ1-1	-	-	CASSEYGGAVNTEAFF	TGTGCCAGCAGTGAATATGGGGGGGCTGTGAACACTGAAGCTTTCTTT
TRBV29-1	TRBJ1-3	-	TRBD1	CSVVLTGGSSGNTIYF	TGCAGCGTTGTTCTCACAGGGGGCTCCTCTGGAAACACCATATATTTT
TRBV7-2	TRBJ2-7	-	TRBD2	CASSSRTSGSHEQYF	TGTGCCAGCAGCTCCAGGACTAGCGGGAGCCACGAGCAGTACTTC
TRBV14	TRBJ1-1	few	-	CASSQDLGQGGTEAFF	TGTGCCAGCAGCCAAGATCTTGGGCAGGGTGGCACTGAAGCTTTCTTT
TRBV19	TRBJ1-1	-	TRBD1	CASSNRGTEAFF	TGTGCCAGTAGTAACAGGGGCACTGAAGCTTTCTTT
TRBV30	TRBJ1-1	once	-	CAWSAHRERGTEAFF	TGTGCCTGGAGTGCCCACAGGGAAAGGGGCACTGAAGCTTTCTTT
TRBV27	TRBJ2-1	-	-	CASSLERSYNEQFF	TGTGCCAGCAGTTTGGAGAGGAGCTACAATGAGCAGTTCTTC
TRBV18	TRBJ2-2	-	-	CASSPPGGSSTGELFF	TGTGCCAGCTCACCACCGGGGGGAAGCAGCACCGGGGAGCTGTTTTTT
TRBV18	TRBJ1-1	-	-	CASSPNYFNTEAFF	TGTGCCAGCTCACCAAATTATTTTAACACTGAAGCTTTCTTT
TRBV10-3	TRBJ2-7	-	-	CAISSTYEQYF	TGTGCCATCAGTTCAACCTACGAGCAGTACTTC
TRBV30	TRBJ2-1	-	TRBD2	CAWSSGLAGVVHNEQFF	TGTGCCTGGAGTTCCGGACTAGCGGGAGTCGTCCACAATGAGCAGTTCTTC
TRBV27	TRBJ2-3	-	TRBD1	CASSLTGGIGDTQYF	TGTGCCAGCAGTCTTACAGGGGGGATAGGAGATACGCAGTATTTT
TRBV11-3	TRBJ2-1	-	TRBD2	CASSLVGGRDNEQFF	TGTGCCAGCAGCTTAGTAGGCGGGAGAGACAATGAGCAGTTCTTC
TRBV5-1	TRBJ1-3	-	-	CASSLETGSGNTIYF	TGCGCCAGCAGCTTGGAGACAGGCTCTGGAAACACCATATATTTT
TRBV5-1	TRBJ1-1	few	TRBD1	CASSSEGRTGDSEAFF	TGCGCCAGCAGCTCCGAGGGTAGAACAGGGGACTCTGAAGCTTTCTTT
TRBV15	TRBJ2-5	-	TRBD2	CATSREVRTSGPAGTQYF	TGTGCCACCAGCAGAGAAGTTAGGACTAGCGGCCCAGCAGGAACCCAGTACTTC
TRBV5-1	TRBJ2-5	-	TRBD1	CASSLRDSQETQYF	TGCGCCAGCAGCTTACGGGACAGCCAAGAGACCCAGTACTTC
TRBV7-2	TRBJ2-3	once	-	CASSLAAGTTDTQYF	TGTGCCAGCAGCTTAGCGGCAGGGACTACAGATACGCAGTATTTT
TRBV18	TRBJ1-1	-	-	CASSPWDLNTEAFF	TGTGCCAGCTCACCCTGGGACTTGAACACTGAAGCTTTCTTT
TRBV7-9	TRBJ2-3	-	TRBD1	CASSPTGATSTDTQYF	TGTGCCAGCAGCCCTACAGGGGCGACCAGCACAGATACGCAGTATTTT
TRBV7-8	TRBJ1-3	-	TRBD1	CASSLERAPGTGIGNTIYF	TGTGCCAGCAGCTTGGAGCGTGCCCCCGGGACAGGGATTGGAAACACCATATATTTT
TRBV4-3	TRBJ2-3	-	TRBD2	CASSRLAGATDTQYF	TGCGCCAGCAGCCGCTTAGCGGGAGCCACAGATACGCAGTATTTT
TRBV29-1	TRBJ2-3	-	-	CSVEGTPRADTQYF	TGCAGCGTTGAAGGTACCCCGCGGGCAGATACGCAGTATTTT
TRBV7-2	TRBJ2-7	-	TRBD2	CASSQSASGTYEQYF	TGTGCCAGCAGCCAATCTGCTAGCGGGACATACGAGCAGTACTTC
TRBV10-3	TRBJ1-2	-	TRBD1	CAMGQGDDYGYTF	TGTGCCATGGGACAGGGGGATGACTATGGCTACACCTTC
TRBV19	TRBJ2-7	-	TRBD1	CASSPGTGDEQYF	TGTGCCAGTAGTCCCGGGACAGGGGATGAGCAGTACTTC
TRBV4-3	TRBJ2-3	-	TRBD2	CASSQTGTSDPSDTQYF	TGCGCCAGCAGCCAGACCGGGACTAGCGATCCCTCAGATACGCAGTATTTT
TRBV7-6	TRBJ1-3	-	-	CASSLVSLQGISGNTIYF	TGTGCCAGCAGCTTAGTATCTTTGCAGGGAATCTCTGGAAACACCATATATTTT
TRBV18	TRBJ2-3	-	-	CASSPSTAAGDTQYF	TGTGCCAGCTCACCCTCGACAGCAGCGGGAGATACGCAGTATTTT
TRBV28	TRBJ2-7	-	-	CASVGSLSYEQYF	TGTGCCAGCGTGGGCTCTCTCTCCTACGAGCAGTACTTC
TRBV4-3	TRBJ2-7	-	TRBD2	CASSQVAGAPGEQYF	TGCGCCAGCAGCCAAGTGGCGGGAGCTCCGGGCGAGCAGTACTTC
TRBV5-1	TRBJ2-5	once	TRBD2	CASSPGPGGGQETQYF	TGCGCCAGCAGCCCGGGACCCGGGGGAGGGCAAGAGACCCAGTACTTC
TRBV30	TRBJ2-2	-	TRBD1	CAWRPRDRNTGELFF	TGTGCCTGGAGACCCAGGGACAGGAACACCGGGGAGCTGTTTTTT
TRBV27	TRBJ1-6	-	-	CASSSNREYVSYNSPLHF	TGTGCCAGCAGTTCGAACAGGGAGTATGTATCCTATAATTCACCCCTCCACTTT
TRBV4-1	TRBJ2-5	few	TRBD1	CASSQELGTGHRQYF	TGCGCCAGCAGCCAAGAGCTGGGGACAGGGCATAGGCAGTACTTC
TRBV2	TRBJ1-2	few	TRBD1	CASSEYRTGSDGYTF	TGTGCCAGCAGTGAATACCGGACAGGGTCTGATGGCTACACCTTC
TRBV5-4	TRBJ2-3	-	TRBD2	CASSLTPLAGGPGDTQYF	TGTGCCAGCAGCTTAACACCCCTAGCGGGAGGGCCGGGAGATACGCAGTATTTT
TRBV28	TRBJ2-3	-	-	CASRPLDAGGTDTQYF	TGTGCCAGCAGGCCTTTAGATGCGGGTGGGACAGATACGCAGTATTTT
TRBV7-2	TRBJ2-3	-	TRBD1	CASSLELGQGATQYF	TGTGCCAGCAGCTTAGAATTGGGACAGGGGGCTACGCAGTATTTT
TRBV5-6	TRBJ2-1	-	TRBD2	CASSLGTSGRNSNEQFF	TGTGCCAGCAGCTTGGGTACTAGCGGGAGAAACTCAAATGAGCAGTTCTTC
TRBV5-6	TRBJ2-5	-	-	CASSLVGGWQETQYF	TGTGCCAGCAGCTTAGTAGGAGGGTGGCAAGAGACCCAGTACTTC
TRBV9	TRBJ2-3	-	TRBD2	CASNAGGPSDTQYF	TGTGCCAGCAACGCGGGAGGGCCATCAGATACGCAGTATTTT
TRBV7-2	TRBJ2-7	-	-	CASSFAPPNEQYF	TGTGCCAGCAGCTTTGCGCCCCCGAACGAGCAGTACTTC